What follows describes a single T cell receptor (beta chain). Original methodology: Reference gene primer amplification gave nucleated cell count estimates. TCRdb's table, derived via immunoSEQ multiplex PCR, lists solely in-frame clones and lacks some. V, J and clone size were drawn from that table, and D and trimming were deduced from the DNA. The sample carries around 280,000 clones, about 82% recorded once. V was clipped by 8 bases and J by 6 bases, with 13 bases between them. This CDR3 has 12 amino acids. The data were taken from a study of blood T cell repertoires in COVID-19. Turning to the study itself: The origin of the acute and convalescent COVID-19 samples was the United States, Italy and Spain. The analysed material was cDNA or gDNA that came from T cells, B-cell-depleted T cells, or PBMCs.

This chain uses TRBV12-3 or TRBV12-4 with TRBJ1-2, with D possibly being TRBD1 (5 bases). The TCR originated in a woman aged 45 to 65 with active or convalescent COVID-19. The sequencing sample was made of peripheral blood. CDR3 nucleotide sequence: TGTGCCAGCTGGGGAGGGGTGAATGGCTACACCTTC. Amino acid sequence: CASWGGVNGYTF.